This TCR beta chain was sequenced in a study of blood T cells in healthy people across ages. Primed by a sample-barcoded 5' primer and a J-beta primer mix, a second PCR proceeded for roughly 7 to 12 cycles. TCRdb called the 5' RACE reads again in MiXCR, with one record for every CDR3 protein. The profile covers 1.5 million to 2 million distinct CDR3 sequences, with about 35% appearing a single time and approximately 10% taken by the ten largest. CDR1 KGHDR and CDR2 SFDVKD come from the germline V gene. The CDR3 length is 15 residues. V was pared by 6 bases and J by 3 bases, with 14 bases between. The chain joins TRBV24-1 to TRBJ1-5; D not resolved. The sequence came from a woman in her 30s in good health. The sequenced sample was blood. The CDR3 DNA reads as TGTGCCACCAGTCTTAAAGGGCCGCTCAATCAGCCCCAGCATTTT. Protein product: CATSLKGPLNQPQHF.